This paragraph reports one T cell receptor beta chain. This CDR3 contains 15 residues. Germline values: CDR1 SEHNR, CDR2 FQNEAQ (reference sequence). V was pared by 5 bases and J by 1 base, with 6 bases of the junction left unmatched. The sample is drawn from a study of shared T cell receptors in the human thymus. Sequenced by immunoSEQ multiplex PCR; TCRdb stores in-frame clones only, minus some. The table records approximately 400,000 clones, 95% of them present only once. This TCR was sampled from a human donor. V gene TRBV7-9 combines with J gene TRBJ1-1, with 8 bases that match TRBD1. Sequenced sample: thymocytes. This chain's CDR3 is CASSPRQGPNTEAFF. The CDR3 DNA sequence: TGTGCCAGCAGCCCCCGACAGGGGCCGAACACTGAAGCTTTCTTT.